The 17 T cell receptor beta chains below come from one sample, sequenced in a study of T cell repertoires in cytomegalovirus infection (dated by TCRdb to between 2017 and 2020). Taken with the paper, the label for treatment or condition translates to: in vitro stimulation with specific CMV peptide epitopes to enrich CMV-specific T cells. These receptors are not linked to any known antigen. Sequencer: Illumina HiSeq 1500. TCRdb trimmed the raw reads at Q25, called clones with MiXCR and kept productive beta chains. Rows with a matching CDR3 protein are joined into one entry that keeps the most common DNA and genes. This sample lists about 830,000 distinct CDR3 sequences; approximately 32% were detected once. Roughly 12% of the sample is taken by the ten largest. The specimen comprised cultured CD8+ T cells from PBMCs, sampled from culture after CMV antigen stimulation. All receptors come from a human donor in good health (CMV status not recorded). Some clones in this sample may be carry-over from other donors' samples.

This clonotype has only a few counts. This rearrangement joins TRBV7-3 to TRBJ2-1, with D perhaps TRBD1 (6 bases). From germline, CDR1 is SGHTA and CDR2 FQGTGA. V was cut by 5 bases and J by 2 bases, with 13 bases left in between. The CDR3 loop spans 15 amino acids. For the CDR3, the DNA is TGTGCCAGCAGCCCCGGGACACCACCCTACAATGAGCAGTTCTTC. It is translated as CASSPGTPPYNEQFF.

In its sample, this clonotype was seen a few times. This chain uses TRBV28 with TRBJ1-6, with 8 bases lining up with TRBD1. CDR1 is MDHEN, CDR2 SYDVKM, per germline. The CDR3 extends over 16 amino acids. Trimming at V came to 2 bases and at J to 7 bases, leaving 7 bases not matched to a gene. The CDR3 is CASSLTGGPGNSPLHF. For the CDR3, the DNA is TGTGCCAGCAGTTTAACAGGGGGACCAGGGAATTCACCCCTCCACTTT.

The chain links TRBV2 to TRBJ2-1, with unresolved D. V was shortened by 5 bases and J by 8 bases, with 10 bases between the two germline ends. In germline, CDR1 is SNHLY, CDR2 FYNNEI. CDR3 length equals 12 residues. CDR3 in amino acids: CASSPRRDEQFF. The CDR3 DNA reads as TGTGCCAGCAGTCCCCGCCGGGATGAGCAGTTCTTC.

The rearrangement uses TRBV20-1 and TRBJ1-5, with D possibly matching TRBD1 (5 bases). Between the trimmed V and J ends, which lost 7 bases and 0 bases, there was a span of 13 bases. The CDR3 has 14 residues. Germline V gives CDR1 DFQATT, CDR2 SNEGSKA (reference sequence). CDR3 loop: CSVRDGYSNQPQHF. The CDR3 DNA reads TGCAGTGTCAGGGACGGGTATAGCAATCAGCCCCAGCATTTT.

This clonotype appeared a few times. The chain is built from TRBV7-6 and TRBJ2-5, with D hard to call. Germline V CDR1 and CDR2: SGHVS, FNYEAQ. CDR3 length: 12 residues. V was shortened by 7 bases and J by 1 base, with 7 bases between the two germline ends. CDR3 DNA: TGTGCCAGCACCCCGGCCCAAGAGACCCAGTACTTC. Its protein product is CASTPAQETQYF.

The chain links TRBV4-1 to TRBJ1-1; D may be TRBD1 (6 bases). V lost 1 base and J lost 8, with 20 bases in between. Germline assignment: CDR1 MGHRA and CDR2 YSYEKL. The CDR3 is 16 amino acids. CDR3 sequence reads: CASSQVDRDTRREAFF. Written as DNA, the CDR3 is TGCGCCAGCAGCCAAGTAGATAGGGACACCCGAAGGGAAGCTTTCTTT.

This clonotype was observed many times. The chain uses TRBV7-8 and TRBJ2-2; TRBD2 matches at 9 bases. Germline lookup yields CDR1 SGHVS and CDR2 FQNEAQ. This CDR3 is built from 15 residues. V shed 6 bases, J shed 1 base, and the junction held 3 bases outside the gene matches. Here the CDR3 DNA reads TGTGCCAGCAGGTTGACTAGCGGGAACACCGGGGAGCTGTTTTTT. This encodes CASRLTSGNTGELFF.

This chain joins TRBV6-2 or TRBV6-3 and TRBJ1-2, with a possible D match to TRBD1 (5 bases). The CDR3 spans 14 residues. The V and J ends lost 6 bases and 4 bases respectively, with 15 bases between them. Germline V lookup: CDR1 MNHEY, CDR2 SVGEGT. Written as DNA, the CDR3 is TGTGCCAGCAGCCCCAGGGCCTACGGCTATGGCTACACCTTC. This codes for CASSPRAYGYGYTF.

The rearrangement uses TRBV10-3 and TRBJ1-6; 9 bases fit TRBD1. The germline gives CDR1 ENHRY, CDR2 SYGVKD. V lost 6 bases to trimming and J lost 14 bases; unmatched junction nucleotides: 2. This CDR3 is built from 11 residues. CDR3 region: CAIRTGGSLHF. CDR3 in DNA: TGTGCCATCAGGACAGGGGGATCCCTCCACTTT.

Note on this clonotype: The junction and the germline gene differ at one end; a read error may be behind it. J is TRBJ2-1 and V is TRBV7-7; TRBD2 might be the D (5 bases). The CDR3 is 13 amino acids. Germline V gene sequence: CDR1 SSHAT, CDR2 FNYEAQ (reference sequence). CDR3 sequence reads: CASSWGVYNEQFF. CDR3 DNA sequence: TGTGCTAGCAGCTGGGGAGTCTACAATGAGCAGTTCTTC. The variable domain in full, completed from reference TRBV7-7 and TRBJ2-1, reads GAGVSQSPRYKVTKRGQDVTLRCDPISSHATLYWYQQALGQGPEFLTYFNYEAQPDKSGLPSDRFSAERPEGSISTLTIQRTEQRDSAMYRCASSWGVYNEQFFGPGTRLTVL.

This clonotype was observed a handful of times. J is TRBJ1-1 and V is TRBV7-2; D is unresolved. CDR3 length: 10 residues. In germline, CDR1 is SGHTA, CDR2 FQGNSA. V lost 7 bases and J lost 8, with 8 bases in between. The CDR3 sequence is CASTRKEAFF. The CDR3 DNA follows: TGTGCCAGCACCCGAAAGGAAGCTTTCTTT.

This clonotype was observed a handful of times. The chain links TRBV6-5 to TRBJ1-2; 9 bases agree with TRBD1. The V gene's germline CDR1 is MNHEY and CDR2 SVGAGI. This CDR3 contains 14 residues. Germline trimming cut 4 bases from V and 5 bases from J; bases unmatched to any gene: 5. CDR3 coding DNA: TGTGCCAGCAGTTCACAGGGGGCAGGATATGGCTACACCTTC. Residues: CASSSQGAGYGYTF.

The table lists this clonotype with a count of one. The rearrangement links TRBV9 to TRBJ1-3; 9 positions match TRBD1. There are 17 residues in the CDR3. Per germline, CDR1 SGDLS and CDR2 YYNGEE. V gave up 0 bases and J gave up 7 bases; unmatched junction bases: 11. Here the CDR3 DNA reads TGTGCCAGCAGCGTAGCCACAACAGGGGGCAAAAAGAACACCATATATTTT. Protein sequence: CASSVATTGGKKNTIYF. The full variable domain, rest sourced from reference TRBV9 and TRBJ1-3, is DSGVTQTPKHLITATGQRVTLRCSPRSGDLSVYWYQQSLDQGLQFLIQYYNGEERAKGNILERFSAQQFPDLHSELNLSSLELGDSALYFCASSVATTGGKKNTIYFGEGSWLTVV.

The table lists this clonotype with a count of one. The chain recombines TRBV5-5 with TRBJ2-7; D is unclear. The V and J ends lost 0 bases and 2 bases respectively, with 12 bases between them. Germline CDR1 reads SGHKS; CDR2 reads YYEKEE (reference sequence). This CDR3 comprises 15 residues. This chain's CDR3 is CASSLVALRAYEQYF. In DNA, the CDR3 is TGTGCCAGCAGCTTGGTCGCTCTACGGGCCTACGAGCAGTACTTC.

This clonotype was seen repeatedly, ten times or more. The chain carries TRBV7-2 and TRBJ1-1; tentatively, D is TRBD1 (5 bases). Germline CDR1 and CDR2: SGHTA and FQGNSA. There are 16 residues in the CDR3. V lost 5 bases to trimming and J lost 0 bases, with 16 bases between them. CDR3 bases: TGTGCCAGCAGCCCTAGGGGTAGGCGGGTGAACACTGAAGCTTTCTTT. It yields the protein CASSPRGRRVNTEAFF.

This clonotype was observed many times. J is TRBJ1-1 and V is TRBV6-1, with unresolved D. Deletions cut 6 bases from V and 5 bases from J, with 13 bases between. The CDR3 loop spans 13 amino acids. The germline V gene encodes CDR1 MNHNS and CDR2 SASEGT. The CDR3: CASSPRDGTEAFF. CDR3 DNA sequence: TGTGCCAGCAGCCCACGAGACGGGACTGAAGCTTTCTTT.

This clonotype was recorded a few times. The gene calls are TRBV4-1 and TRBJ1-5; D gene uncertain. V was cut by 3 bases and J by 7 bases, with 13 bases left in between. The V gene's germline CDR1 is MGHRA and CDR2 YSYEKL. The CDR3 length is 14 residues. This CDR3 reads CASSQYREKQPQHF. CDR3 nucleotides: TGCGCCAGCAGCCAGTACCGGGAGAAACAGCCCCAGCATTTT.